This TCR beta chain was documented in a study of shared clonotypes between healthy human individuals. Some clones are missing from TCRdb's copy, which holds only in-frame ones; the method was immunoSEQ multiplex PCR. The table lists 2 million to 3 million clones, 93% of them singletons. Germline V gene lookup returns CDR1 SGHRS and CDR2 YFSETQ. The V gene lost 0 bases and the J gene lost 10 bases, with 14 bases spanning the gap. The CDR3 loop spans 14 amino acids. This clonotype originated in a man between 18 and 29 years old in good health. Some clones in this sample may be carry-over from other donors' samples. This chain joins TRBV5-1 and TRBJ2-1; D tentatively reads TRBD1 or TRBD2 (5 bases each). Sequencing input: naive CD4+ T cells from PBMCs. Subset denoted: CD45RA+ positively selected. This CDR3 reads CASSLVMRGGEQFF. The DNA for the CDR3 is TGCGCCAGCAGCTTGGTAATGAGGGGCGGGGAGCAGTTCTTC.